This TCR beta chain was captured in a study of human T cells and chemical hapten exposure. General study findings and limits: Those TCRs sitting above 1 in 1000 frequency stayed the same with DPC sensitization.

Authors' processing steps: Samples contained a median of roughly 100,000 TCRs, with a range of about 23,224 to 700,000. TCRdb called the RACE reads again in MiXCR, with one record for every CDR3 protein. The V and J calls were not made by the authors but by TCRdb's processing. This table has roughly 30,000 distinct CDR3 sequences, approximately 7.4% appearing once. Remarks on this clonotype: No antigen is known for it.

Trimming removed 0 bases at V and 3 bases at J, with 11 bases between. The CDR3 loop spans 15 amino acids. Germline V gene sequence: CDR1 MNHEY, CDR2 SVGAGI. Time point specified: healthy volunteer bleed at 2 weeks. It was from unfractionated whole blood that total RNA was extracted. The sequenced sample consisted of whole blood. The chain carries TRBV6-5 and TRBJ2-5; D call uncertain. This sequence originates from a human donor in good health. Some clones in this sample may be carry-over from other donors' samples. The CDR3 nucleotides are TGTGCCAGCAGTTACTCTTACCGCGTCAAAGAGACCCAGTACTTC. This translates into CASSYSYRVKETQYF.